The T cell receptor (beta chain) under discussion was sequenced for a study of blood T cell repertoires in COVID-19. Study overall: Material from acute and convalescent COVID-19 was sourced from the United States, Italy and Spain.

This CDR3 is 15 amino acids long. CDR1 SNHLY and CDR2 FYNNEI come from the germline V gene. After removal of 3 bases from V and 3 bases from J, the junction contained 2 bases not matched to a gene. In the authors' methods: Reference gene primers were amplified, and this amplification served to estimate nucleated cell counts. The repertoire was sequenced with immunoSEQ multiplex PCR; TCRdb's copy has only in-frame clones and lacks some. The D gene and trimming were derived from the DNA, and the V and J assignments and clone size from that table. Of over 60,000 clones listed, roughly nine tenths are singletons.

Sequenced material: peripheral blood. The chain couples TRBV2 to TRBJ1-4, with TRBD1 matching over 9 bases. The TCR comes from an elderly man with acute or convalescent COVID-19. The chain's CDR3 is CASSEDRGPNEKLFF. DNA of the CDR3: TGTGCCAGCAGTGAGGACAGGGGACCTAATGAAAAACTGTTTTTT.